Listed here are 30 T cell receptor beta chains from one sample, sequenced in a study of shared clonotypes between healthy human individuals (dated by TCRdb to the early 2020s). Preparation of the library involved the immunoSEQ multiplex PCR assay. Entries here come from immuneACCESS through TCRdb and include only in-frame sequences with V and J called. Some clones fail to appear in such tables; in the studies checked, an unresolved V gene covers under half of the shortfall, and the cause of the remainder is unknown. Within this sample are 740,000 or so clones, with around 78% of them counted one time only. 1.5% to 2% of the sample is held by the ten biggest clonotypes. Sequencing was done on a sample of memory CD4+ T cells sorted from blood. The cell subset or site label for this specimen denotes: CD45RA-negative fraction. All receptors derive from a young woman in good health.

The CDR3 sequence: CAWSVGLANNEQFF. CDR3 bases: TGTGCCTGGAGTGTAGGACTAGCTAACAATGAGCAGTTCTTC. The rearrangement uses TRBV30 and TRBJ2-1; 8 nucleotides agree with TRBD2. CDR3 length: 14 amino acids. V shed 0 bases and J 5 bases; nucleotides not matched to a gene: 3. The germline V gene encodes CDR1 GTSNPN and CDR2 SVGIG (reference sequence).

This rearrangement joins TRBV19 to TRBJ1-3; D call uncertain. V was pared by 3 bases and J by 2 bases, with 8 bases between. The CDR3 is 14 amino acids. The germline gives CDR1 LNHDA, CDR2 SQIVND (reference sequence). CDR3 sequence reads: CASSMTSAGNTIYF. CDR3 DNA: TGTGCCAGTAGTATGACCAGTGCTGGAAACACCATATATTTT.

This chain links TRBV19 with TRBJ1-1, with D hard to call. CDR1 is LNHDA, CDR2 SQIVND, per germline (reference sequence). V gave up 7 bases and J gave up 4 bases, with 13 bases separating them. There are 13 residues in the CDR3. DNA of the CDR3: TGTGCCAGTACCTACGGAGGTGGCACTGAAGCTTTCTTT. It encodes CASTYGGGTEAFF.

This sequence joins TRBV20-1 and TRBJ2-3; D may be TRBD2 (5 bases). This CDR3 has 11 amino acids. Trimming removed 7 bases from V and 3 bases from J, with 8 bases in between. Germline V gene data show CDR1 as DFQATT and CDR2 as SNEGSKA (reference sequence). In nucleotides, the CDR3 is TGCAGTGGGACTTGGACAGATACGCAGTATTTT. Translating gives CSGTWTDTQYF.

CDR3 bases: TGTGCCAGCAGCTCTGCCCTGGGCGGGGGCAACTCCTACGAGCAGTACTTC. Translating it yields CASSSALGGGNSYEQYF. The V and J genes are TRBV5-4 and TRBJ2-7, with D tentatively TRBD2 (7 bases). The V end lost 3 bases, the J end lost 0 bases, and 19 bases lay between the germline ends. Germline assignment: CDR1 SGHNT and CDR2 YYREEE (reference sequence). This CDR3 has 17 residues.

The CDR3 sequence is CASSQGLETDTQYF. The CDR3 region has the DNA TGTGCCAGCAGCCAGGGTCTAGAGACAGATACGCAGTATTTT. The chain carries TRBV7-8 and TRBJ2-3; D possibly corresponds to TRBD1 (5 bases). V was pared by 5 bases and J by 3 bases, with 12 bases between. This CDR3 has 14 residues. CDR1 SGHVS and CDR2 FQNEAQ come from the germline V gene. Full variable domain (missing parts from reference TRBV7-8 and TRBJ2-3): GAGVSQSPRYKVAKRGQDVALRCDPISGHVSLFWYQQALGQGPEFLTYFQNEAQLDKSGLPSDRFFAERPEGSVSTLKIQRTQQEDSAVYLCASSQGLETDTQYFGPGTRLTVL.

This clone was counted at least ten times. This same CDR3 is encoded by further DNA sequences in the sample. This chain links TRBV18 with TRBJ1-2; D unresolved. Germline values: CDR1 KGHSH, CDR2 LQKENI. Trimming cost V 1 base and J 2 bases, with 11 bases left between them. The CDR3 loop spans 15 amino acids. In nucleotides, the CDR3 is TGTGCCAGCTCACCACGGTCAGACCCAAACTATGGCTACACCTTC. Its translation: CASSPRSDPNYGYTF.

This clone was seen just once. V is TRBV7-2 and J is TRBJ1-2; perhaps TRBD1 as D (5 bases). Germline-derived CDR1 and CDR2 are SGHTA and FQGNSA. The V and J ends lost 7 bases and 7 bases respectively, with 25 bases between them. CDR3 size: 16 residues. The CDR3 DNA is TGTGCCAGCACCACCACAGTGCTGTCAGGGCGTCTTGGCTACACCTTC. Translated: CASTTTVLSGRLGYTF.

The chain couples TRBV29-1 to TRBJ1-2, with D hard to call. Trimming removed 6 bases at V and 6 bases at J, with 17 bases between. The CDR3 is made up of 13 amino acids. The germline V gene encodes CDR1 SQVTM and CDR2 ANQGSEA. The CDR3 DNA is TGCAGCGTCCAGCAGGTCCACAGCCATGGCTACACCTTC. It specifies CSVQQVHSHGYTF.

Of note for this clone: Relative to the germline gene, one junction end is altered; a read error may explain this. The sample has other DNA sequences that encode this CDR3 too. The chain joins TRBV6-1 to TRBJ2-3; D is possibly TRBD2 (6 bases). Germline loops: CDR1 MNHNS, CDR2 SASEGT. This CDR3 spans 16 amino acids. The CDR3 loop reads CASSEAASDGTDTQYF. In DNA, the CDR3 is TGTGCCAGCAGCGAAGCGGCTAGCGACGGCACAGATACGCAGTATTTT.

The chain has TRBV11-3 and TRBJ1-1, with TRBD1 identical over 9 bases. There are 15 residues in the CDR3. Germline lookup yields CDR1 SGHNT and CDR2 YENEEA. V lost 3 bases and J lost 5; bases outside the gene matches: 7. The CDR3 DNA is TGTGCCAGCAGCTTGGGGACAGGGCGAGGGACTGAAGCTTTCTTT. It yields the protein CASSLGTGRGTEAFF.

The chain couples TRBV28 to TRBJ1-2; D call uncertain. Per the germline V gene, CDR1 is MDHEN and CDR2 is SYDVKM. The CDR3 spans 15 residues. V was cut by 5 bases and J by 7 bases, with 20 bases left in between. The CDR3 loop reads CASSQGDEGWSGYTF. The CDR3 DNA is TGTGCCAGCAGTCAAGGCGACGAGGGCTGGTCTGGCTACACCTTC.

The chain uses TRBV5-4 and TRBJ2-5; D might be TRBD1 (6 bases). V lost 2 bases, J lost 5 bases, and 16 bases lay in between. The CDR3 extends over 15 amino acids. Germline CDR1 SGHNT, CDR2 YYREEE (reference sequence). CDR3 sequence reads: CASSFKGQGKETQYF. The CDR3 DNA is TGTGCCAGCAGCTTCAAAGGGCAGGGGAAGGAGACCCAGTACTTC.

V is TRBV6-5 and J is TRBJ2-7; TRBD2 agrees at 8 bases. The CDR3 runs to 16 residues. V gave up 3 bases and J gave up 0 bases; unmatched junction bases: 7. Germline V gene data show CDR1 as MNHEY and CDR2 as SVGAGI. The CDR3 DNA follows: TGTGCCAGCAGTTATCAGACTAGCGCGAGCTCCTACGAGCAGTACTTC. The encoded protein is CASSYQTSASSYEQYF.

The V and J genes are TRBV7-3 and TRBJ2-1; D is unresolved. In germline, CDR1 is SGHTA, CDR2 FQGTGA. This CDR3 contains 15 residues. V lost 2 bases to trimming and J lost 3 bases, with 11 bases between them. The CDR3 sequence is CASSLRRALYNEQFF. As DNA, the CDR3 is TGTGCCAGCAGCTTACGTCGGGCCCTCTACAATGAGCAGTTCTTC.

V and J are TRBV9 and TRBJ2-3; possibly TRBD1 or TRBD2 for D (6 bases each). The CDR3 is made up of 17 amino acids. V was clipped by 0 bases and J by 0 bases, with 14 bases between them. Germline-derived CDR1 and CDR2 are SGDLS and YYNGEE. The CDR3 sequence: CASSVEGGRASTDTQYF. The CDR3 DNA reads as TGTGCCAGCAGCGTAGAGGGGGGCCGGGCAAGCACAGATACGCAGTATTTT.

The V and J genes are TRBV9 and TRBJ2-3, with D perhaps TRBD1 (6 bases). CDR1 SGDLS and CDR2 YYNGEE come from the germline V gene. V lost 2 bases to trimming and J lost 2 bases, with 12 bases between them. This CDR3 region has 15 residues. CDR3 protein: CASSVKTGSTDTQYF. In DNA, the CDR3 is TGTGCCAGCAGCGTTAAGACAGGATCCACAGATACGCAGTATTTT.

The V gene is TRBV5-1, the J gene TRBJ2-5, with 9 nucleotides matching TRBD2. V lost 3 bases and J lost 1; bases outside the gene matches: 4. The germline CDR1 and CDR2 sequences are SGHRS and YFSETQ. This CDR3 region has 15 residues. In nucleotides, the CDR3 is TGCGCCAGCAGCTCTGCGGGAGGGACCCAAGAGACCCAGTACTTC. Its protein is CASSSAGGTQETQYF.

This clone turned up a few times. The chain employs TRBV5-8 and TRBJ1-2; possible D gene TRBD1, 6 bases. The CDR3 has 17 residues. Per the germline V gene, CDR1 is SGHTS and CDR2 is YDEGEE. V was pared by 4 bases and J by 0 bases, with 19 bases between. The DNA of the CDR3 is TGTGCCAGCAGCCCGGGTCTAATCGGGGGCACTAACTATGGCTACACCTTC. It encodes CASSPGLIGGTNYGYTF.

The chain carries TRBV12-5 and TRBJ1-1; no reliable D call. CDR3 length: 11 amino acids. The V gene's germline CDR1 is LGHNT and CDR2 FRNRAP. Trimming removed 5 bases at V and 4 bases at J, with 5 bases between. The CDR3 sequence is CASGRGTEAFF. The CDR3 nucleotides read TGTGCTAGTGGTCGGGGCACTGAAGCTTTCTTT.

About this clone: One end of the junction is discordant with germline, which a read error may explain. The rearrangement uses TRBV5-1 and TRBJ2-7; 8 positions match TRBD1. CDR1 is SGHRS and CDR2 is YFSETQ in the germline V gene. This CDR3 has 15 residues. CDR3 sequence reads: CASSQTGVLSDEQYF. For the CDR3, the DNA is TGCGCCAGCAGCCAGACAGGGGTTCTCTCCGACGAGCAGTACTTC.

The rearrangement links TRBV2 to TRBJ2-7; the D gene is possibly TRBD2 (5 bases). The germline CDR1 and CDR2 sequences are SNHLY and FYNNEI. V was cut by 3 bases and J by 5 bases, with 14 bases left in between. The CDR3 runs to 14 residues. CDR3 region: CASSEFVEGNEQYF. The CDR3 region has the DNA TGTGCCAGCAGTGAGTTTGTCGAGGGAAACGAGCAGTACTTC.

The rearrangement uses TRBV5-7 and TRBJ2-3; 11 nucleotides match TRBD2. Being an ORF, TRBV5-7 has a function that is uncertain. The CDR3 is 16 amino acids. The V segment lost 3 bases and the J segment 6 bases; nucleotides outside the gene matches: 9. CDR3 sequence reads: CASSSILAGGPDTQYF. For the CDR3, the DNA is TGTGCCAGCAGCTCTATTCTAGCGGGAGGTCCCGATACGCAGTATTTT.

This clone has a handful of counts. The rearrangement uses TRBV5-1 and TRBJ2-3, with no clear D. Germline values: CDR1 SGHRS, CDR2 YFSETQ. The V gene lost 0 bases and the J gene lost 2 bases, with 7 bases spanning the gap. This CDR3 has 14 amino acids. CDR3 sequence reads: CASSLAGTTDTQYF. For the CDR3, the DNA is TGCGCCAGCAGCTTGGCCGGAACCACAGATACGCAGTATTTT.

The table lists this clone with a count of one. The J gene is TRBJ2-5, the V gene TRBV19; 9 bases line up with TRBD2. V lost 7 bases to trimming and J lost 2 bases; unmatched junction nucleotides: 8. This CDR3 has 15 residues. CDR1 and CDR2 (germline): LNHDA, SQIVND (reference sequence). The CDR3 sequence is CASTAGGMTQETQYF. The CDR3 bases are TGTGCCAGTACCGCGGGGGGGATGACACAAGAGACCCAGTACTTC.

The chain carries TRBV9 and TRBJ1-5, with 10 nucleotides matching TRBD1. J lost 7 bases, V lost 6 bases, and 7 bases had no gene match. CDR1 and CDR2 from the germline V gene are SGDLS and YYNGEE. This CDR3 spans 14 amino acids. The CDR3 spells CASTRQGAVQPQHF. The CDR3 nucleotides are TGTGCCAGCACTAGACAGGGGGCGGTCCAGCCCCAGCATTTT.

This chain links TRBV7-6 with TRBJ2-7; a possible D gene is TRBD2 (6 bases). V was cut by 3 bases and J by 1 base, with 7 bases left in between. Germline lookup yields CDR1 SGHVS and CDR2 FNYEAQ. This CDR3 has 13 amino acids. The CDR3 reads CASSFGSSYEQYF. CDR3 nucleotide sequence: TGTGCCAGCAGCTTCGGGAGTTCCTACGAGCAGTACTTC.

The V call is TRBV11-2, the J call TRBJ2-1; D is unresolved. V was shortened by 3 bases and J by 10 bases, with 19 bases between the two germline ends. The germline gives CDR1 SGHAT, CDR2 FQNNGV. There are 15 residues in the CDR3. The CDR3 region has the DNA TGTGCCAGCAGCTTCTCAACTAACCAGCGTATGGAGCAGTTCTTC. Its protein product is CASSFSTNQRMEQFF.

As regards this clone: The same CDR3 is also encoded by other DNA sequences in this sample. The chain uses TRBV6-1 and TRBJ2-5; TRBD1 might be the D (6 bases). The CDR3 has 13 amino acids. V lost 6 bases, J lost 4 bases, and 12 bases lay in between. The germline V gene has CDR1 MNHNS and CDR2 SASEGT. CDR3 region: CASSEIQGETQYF. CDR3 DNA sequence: TGTGCCAGCAGCGAGATACAGGGAGAGACCCAGTACTTC.

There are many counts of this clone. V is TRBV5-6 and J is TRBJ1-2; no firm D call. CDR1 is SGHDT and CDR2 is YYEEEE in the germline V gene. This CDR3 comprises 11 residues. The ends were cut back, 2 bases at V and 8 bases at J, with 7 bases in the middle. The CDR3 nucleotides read TGTGCCAGCAGCTTTGGGGAGGGCTACACCTTC. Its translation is CASSFGEGYTF.